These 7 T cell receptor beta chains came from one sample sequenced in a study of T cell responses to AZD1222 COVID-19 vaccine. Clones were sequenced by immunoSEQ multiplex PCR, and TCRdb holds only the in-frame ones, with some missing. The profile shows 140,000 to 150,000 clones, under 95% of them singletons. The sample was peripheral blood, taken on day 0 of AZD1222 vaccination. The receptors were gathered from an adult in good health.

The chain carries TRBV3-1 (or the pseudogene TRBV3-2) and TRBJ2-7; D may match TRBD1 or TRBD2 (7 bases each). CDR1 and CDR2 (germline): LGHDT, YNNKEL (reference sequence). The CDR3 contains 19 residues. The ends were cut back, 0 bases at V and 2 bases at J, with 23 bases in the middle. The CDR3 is CASSQDNRQGGRRPYEQYF. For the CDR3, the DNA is TGTGCCAGCAGCCAAGACAACAGACAGGGCGGGAGAAGGCCCTACGAGCAGTACTTC.

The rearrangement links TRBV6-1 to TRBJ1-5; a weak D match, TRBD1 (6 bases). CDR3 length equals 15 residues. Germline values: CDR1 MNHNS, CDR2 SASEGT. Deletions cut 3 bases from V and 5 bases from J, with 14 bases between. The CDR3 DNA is TGTGCCAGCAGTGACCGGGGAGGGACACATCAGCCCCAGCATTTT. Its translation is CASSDRGGTHQPQHF.

CDR3 in DNA: TGTGCCAGCAGCTCAATCCCCTACGAGCAGTACTTC. Protein sequence: CASSSIPYEQYF. This chain links TRBV7-8 with TRBJ2-7; D is uncertain. The germline V gene has CDR1 SGHVS and CDR2 FQNEAQ. This CDR3 is 12 amino acids long. Trimming shortened V by 4 bases and J by 2 bases, and 6 bases separated the two germline ends. Based on the CDR3 plus reference TRBV7-8 and TRBJ2-7, the full variable domain is GAGVSQSPRYKVAKRGQDVALRCDPISGHVSLFWYQQALGQGPEFLTYFQNEAQLDKSGLPSDRFFAERPEGSVSTLKIQRTQQEDSAVYLCASSSIPYEQYFGPGTRLTVT.

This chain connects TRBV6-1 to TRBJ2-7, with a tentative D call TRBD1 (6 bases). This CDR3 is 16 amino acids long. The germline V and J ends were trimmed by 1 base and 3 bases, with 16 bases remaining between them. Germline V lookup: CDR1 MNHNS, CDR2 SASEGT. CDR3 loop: CASSEGFRTDYYEQYF. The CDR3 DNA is TGTGCCAGCAGTGAAGGGTTCAGGACAGATTACTACGAGCAGTACTTC.

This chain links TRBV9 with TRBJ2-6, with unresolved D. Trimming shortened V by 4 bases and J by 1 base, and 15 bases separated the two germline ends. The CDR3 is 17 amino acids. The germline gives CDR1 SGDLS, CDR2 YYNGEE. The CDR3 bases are TGTGCCAGCAGCCCCCGTCCCCGTTTGTCTGGGGCCAACGTCCTGACTTTC. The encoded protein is CASSPRPRLSGANVLTF.

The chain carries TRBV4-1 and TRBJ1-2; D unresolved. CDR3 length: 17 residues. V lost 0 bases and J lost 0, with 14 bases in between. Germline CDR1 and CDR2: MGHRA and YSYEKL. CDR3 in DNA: TGCGCCAGCAGCCAAGAACCGACATCATGGGCTAACTATGGCTACACCTTC. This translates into CASSQEPTSWANYGYTF.

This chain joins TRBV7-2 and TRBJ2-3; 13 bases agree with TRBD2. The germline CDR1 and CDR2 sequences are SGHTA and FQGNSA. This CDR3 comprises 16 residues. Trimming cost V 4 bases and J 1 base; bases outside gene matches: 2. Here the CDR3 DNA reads TGTGCCAGCAGCTCCGGGACTAGCGGGGGCACAGATACGCAGTATTTT. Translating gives CASSSGTSGGTDTQYF. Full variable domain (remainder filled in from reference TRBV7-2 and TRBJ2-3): GAGVSQSPSNKVTEKGKDVELRCDPISGHTALYWYRQSLGQGLEFLIYFQGNSAPDKSGLPSDRFSAERTGGSVSTLTIQRTQQEDSAVYLCASSSGTSGGTDTQYFGPGTRLTVL.